This T cell receptor (beta chain) was identified during a study of Graves' ophthalmopathy and Graves' hyperthyroidism. Study-level findings and limits: Clonotypes were expanded in thyroid at above 0.001 frequency, and most also appeared in blood.

RNA transcripts provided the template for amplifying TCR beta CDR3 regions. HTBI primers primed a first-round RT-PCR, and a second-round multiplex PCR followed. TCRdb re-derived calls from the multiplex PCR reads in MiXCR, one entry per CDR3 protein. Among roughly 1.1 million distinct CDR3 sequences, 36% were seen once, and the ten largest hold around 10%. This clonotype was detected many times. Its specificity is unknown. The V gene lost 4 bases and the J gene lost 1 base, with 8 bases spanning the gap. This CDR3 comprises 14 residues. People with hyperthyroidism were aged 18 to 65 and newly diagnosed, under 2 months' duration.

The sequenced sample was peripheral blood or thyroid tissue (not recorded which). The receptor was derived from an adult man with Graves' hyperthyroidism. The chain is built from TRBV12-3 or TRBV12-4 and TRBJ1-5; no clear D. CDR3 nucleotides: TGTGCCAGCAGTTACTCCGGAAGCAATCAGCCCCAGCATTTT. The encoded protein is CASSYSGSNQPQHF.